Listed below are T cell receptor beta chains from one sample, sequenced in a study of graft-versus-host responses after intestinal transplantation. These receptors' targets are unknown. The method was immunoSEQ multiplex PCR; TCRdb's version includes in-frame clones alone and lacks a portion of them. The profile shows about 100,000 clones, roughly 87% of them singletons. This sample comprised unstimulated CD4+ T cells sorted from spleen or lymph node cells, obtained before transplant. Receptors originate from a human donor who was the organ donor for an intestinal transplant. The CDR3 runs from the conserved cysteine through the conserved F or W. Fields, in order: V gene, J gene, CDR3 protein.

V: TRBV5-1
J: TRBJ1-1
CDR3: CASQRADGRTNTEAFF

V: TRBV7-3
J: TRBJ2-5
CDR3: CASSPPYWGIQETQYF

V: TRBV14
J: TRBJ1-4
CDR3: CASSQAQARSLALPEKLFF

V: TRBV5-1
J: TRBJ2-7
CDR3: CASSFGDPTYEQYF

V: TRBV5-4
J: TRBJ2-3
CDR3: CASSLGNTQYF

V: TRBV25-1
J: TRBJ2-1
CDR3: CASSAPLQANEQFF

V: TRBV28
J: TRBJ1-2
CDR3: CASSWGDRDFYGYTF

V: TRBV11-1
J: TRBJ2-2
CDR3: CASSWTGGTGELFF

V: TRBV2
J: TRBJ2-3
CDR3: CASSLSRGADTQYF

V: TRBV2
J: TRBJ1-4
CDR3: CATQRGEKLFF

V: TRBV7-6
J: TRBJ2-5
CDR3: CASSHSGTPGETQYF

V: TRBV7-3
J: TRBJ1-6
CDR3: CASSLRSEDSALHF

V: TRBV20-1
J: TRBJ2-3
CDR3: CSATTDTQYF

V: TRBV11-3
J: TRBJ1-2
CDR3: CASSSSHSGEGSNYGYTF

V: TRBV6-1
J: TRBJ1-1
CDR3: CASSEVMVNTEAFF

V: TRBV28
J: TRBJ2-4
CDR3: CASSREAKNIQYF

V: TRBV5-1
J: TRBJ2-5
CDR3: CASSSTSGLETQYF

V: TRBV7-8
J: TRBJ1-2
CDR3: CASSSRFFITEASNYGYTF

V: TRBV10-3
J: TRBJ1-6
CDR3: CAITPDRENSPLHF

V: TRBV28
J: TRBJ2-7
CDR3: CASSLGVSNKQYF

V: TRBV28
J: TRBJ2-6
CDR3: CASSFWSSGANVLTF

V: TRBV7-9
J: TRBJ2-1
CDR3: CASSSINLSREQFF

V: TRBV5-6
J: TRBJ2-7
CDR3: CASSLDATAPYEQYF

V: TRBV7-9
J: TRBJ2-1
CDR3: CASSLSGLAGAYNEQFF

V: TRBV6-6
J: TRBJ1-6
CDR3: CASSYSGTGNSPLHF

V: TRBV6-5
J: TRBJ1-6
CDR3: CASSRQGVDNSPLHF

V: TRBV10-3
J: TRBJ1-5
CDR3: CASTASASNQPQHF

V: TRBV18
J: TRBJ1-1
CDR3: CASSGTPGGTNTEAFF

V: TRBV28
J: TRBJ1-5
CDR3: CASSLGGRDQPQHF

V: TRBV7-8
J: TRBJ2-1
CDR3: CASSSQQGLEQFF

V: TRBV18
J: TRBJ2-2
CDR3: CASSPQLATTGELFF

V: TRBV2
J: TRBJ2-7
CDR3: CASRAPNGREQYF

V: TRBV6-4
J: TRBJ1-5
CDR3: CASSEGANQPQHF

V: TRBV2
J: TRBJ1-5
CDR3: CASKDRGSNQPQHF

V: TRBV28
J: TRBJ1-2
CDR3: CASSFQDRDFYGYTF

V: TRBV10-3
J: TRBJ1-5
CDR3: CAISESEGRGPQHF

V: TRBV9
J: TRBJ1-2
CDR3: CASRRVGFNYGYTF

V: TRBV5-1
J: TRBJ2-3
CDR3: CASSGAKGVFTDTQYF

V: TRBV28
J: TRBJ1-5
CDR3: CASRGEMGRKTQGGSNQPQHF

V: TRBV5-6
J: TRBJ1-5
CDR3: CASSLYSIGQPQHF

V: TRBV10-1
J: TRBJ1-1
CDR3: CASPSPNTEAFF

V: TRBV11-1
J: TRBJ2-5
CDR3: CASSLAPQGETQYF

V: TRBV5-4
J: TRBJ2-7
CDR3: CASSADDRGPAYEQYF

V: TRBV6-1
J: TRBJ1-2
CDR3: CASSRQVTNYGYTF

V: TRBV13
J: TRBJ2-1
CDR3: CASSPEALAGGNNEQFF

V: TRBV27
J: TRBJ2-5
CDR3: CASSDWTSGVGETQYF